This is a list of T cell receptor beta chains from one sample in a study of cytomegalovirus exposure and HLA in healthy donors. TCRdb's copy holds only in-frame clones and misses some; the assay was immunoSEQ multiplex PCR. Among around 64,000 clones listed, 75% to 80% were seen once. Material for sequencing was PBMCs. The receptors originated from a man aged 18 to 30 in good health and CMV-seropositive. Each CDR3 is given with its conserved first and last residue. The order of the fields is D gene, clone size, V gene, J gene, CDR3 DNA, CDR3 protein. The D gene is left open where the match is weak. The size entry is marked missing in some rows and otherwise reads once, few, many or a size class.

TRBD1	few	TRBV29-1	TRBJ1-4	TGCAGCGTTGATGAGGACAGGGGGGAAAAACTGTTTTTT	CSVDEDRGEKLFF
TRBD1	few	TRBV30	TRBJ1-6	TGTGCCTGGAGTTCTAACAGGGGGCAACCCCTCCACTTT	CAWSSNRGQPLHF
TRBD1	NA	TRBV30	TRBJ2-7	TGTGCCTGGAGGCAAGGACAGGGCTGGAGCGAGCAGTACTTC	CAWRQGQGWSEQYF
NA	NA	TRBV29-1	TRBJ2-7	TGCAGCGTTTCGGCAGGGGATGTCTACGAGCAGTACTTC	CSVSAGDVYEQYF
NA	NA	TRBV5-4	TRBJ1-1	TGTGCCAGCAGCCCGCAGGGGCCGGGGGGGACTGAAGCTTTCTTT	CASSPQGPGGTEAFF
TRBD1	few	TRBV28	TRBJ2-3	TGTGCCAGCAGTCCGGACAGGGGGCCCCCCACAGATACGCAGTATTTT	CASSPDRGPPTDTQYF
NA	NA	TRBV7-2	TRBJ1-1	TGTGCCAGCAGCTTCCCCCAGACCGGGGGTTTCACTGAAGCTTTCTTT	CASSFPQTGGFTEAFF
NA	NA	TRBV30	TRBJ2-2	TGTGCCTGGAGTGTTGGAGTCGGCATAGAGCTGTTTTTT	CAWSVGVGIELFF
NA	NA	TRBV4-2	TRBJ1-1	TGTGCCAGCAGTGGGGGGGTGAACACTGAAGCTTTCTTT	CASSGGVNTEAFF
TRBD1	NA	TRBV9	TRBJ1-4	TGTGCCAGCAGCGTAGCTGGACAGGGGTTTGAAAAACTGTTTTTT	CASSVAGQGFEKLFF
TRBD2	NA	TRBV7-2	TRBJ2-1	TGTGCCAGCAGCTTAGCAGGGACTAGCGGGGGAAAGTACAATGAGCAGTTCTTC	CASSLAGTSGGKYNEQFF